The sequence of this TCR beta chain was determined in a study of cytomegalovirus exposure and HLA in healthy donors. Study-level results: Common viral pathogens (according to a later analysis) appeared linked to several of the most significant clusters. The majority of CMV-associated TCR beta chains were reported as apparently HLA-restricted in a later analysis.

As to this clone: Antigen: not known.

This PCR relied on a set of 60 Vbeta primers and 13 Jbeta primers. Method: immunoSEQ multiplex PCR; TCRdb's copy keeps in-frame clones and lacks some. The sample includes over 110,000 clones, 78% of them seen just once. Healthy individuals who donated bone marrow served as the donors. V lost 0 bases to trimming and J lost 5 bases, with 12 bases between them. The CDR3 has 14 residues. In germline, CDR1 is SGDLS, CDR2 YYNGEE. The V call is TRBV9, the J call TRBJ2-7, with D possibly TRBD1 on 5 matching bases. The TCR sequence derives from a female donor in good health and CMV-seronegative. Sequenced: PBMCs. The CDR3 DNA follows: TGTGCCAGCAGCGTAGAAGGGGCTCAGGACGAGCAGTACTTC. It is translated as CASSVEGAQDEQYF.